What follows describes a single T cell receptor (beta chain). The antigen is unknown. The sample belongs to a study of shared clonotypes between healthy human individuals. Study at large: A donor's plate count was three for CD4 naive and three for CD4 memory; CD8 naive had two and CD8 memory one.

General study findings and limits: The four-donor shared clonotypes exceeded non-shared clonotypes in generation probability, with non-shared ones scoring lower. Among the subsets, naive ones generally showed larger estimated richness than memory ones.

V was shortened by 2 bases and J by 11 bases, with 19 bases between the two germline ends. This CDR3 comprises 14 residues. Germline CDR1 MGHRA, CDR2 YSYEKL. Original data processing: Filtering differed for immunoSEQ, which gave only junction sequences without quality scores. The data were produced by immunoSEQ multiplex PCR, yet TCRdb's version contains in-frame clones alone and is incomplete. V, J and clone size are those of that table, while D and trimming were read from the DNA. This table has 1 million to 1.2 million clones, 60% to 85% appearing once. The sequenced sample was memory CD4+ T cells from PBMCs. Subset of the sample: CD45RA-negative fraction. The chain links TRBV4-1 to TRBJ2-7; no clear D gene. The origin of this receptor is a man aged 18 to 30 in good health. Some clones in this sample may be carry-over from other donors' samples. In DNA form, the CDR3 reads TGCGCCAGCAGCCAATTTGATGAGGCCGATACGGAGTACTTC. This codes for CASSQFDEADTEYF.